This T cell receptor (beta chain) comes out of a study of blood T cells in healthy people across ages. Per germline, CDR1 LGHNT and CDR2 FRNRAP. The CDR3 runs 14 residues. With 6 bases clipped from V and 9 bases from J, the junction kept 3 bases outside the gene matches. The second PCR ran about 6 to 12 cycles with a sample-barcoded 5' primer and J-beta primers. TCRdb redid the calling of the 5' RACE reads with MiXCR, one entry per CDR3 protein. Of some 1.5 million distinct CDR3 sequences in the sample, roughly 27% are singletons; the top ten hold 6.5% to 8.5%. This clonotype was picked up a small number of times. RNA extraction gave at least 5.5 micrograms of total RNA per sample.

The V and J genes are TRBV12-5 and TRBJ2-1; the match to TRBD2 covers 15 bases. This TCR derives from a woman between 25 and 40 years old in good health. Sequencing was done on a sample of blood. The CDR3 protein is CASGGLAGGPEQFF. The CDR3 DNA reads as TGTGCTAGTGGCGGACTAGCGGGGGGGCCTGAGCAGTTCTTC.